Listed here are 24 T cell receptor beta chains from one sample, sequenced in a study of cytomegalovirus exposure and HLA in healthy donors. 60 Vbeta and 13 Jbeta primers were used in PCR. Generated by immunoSEQ multiplex PCR, the TCRdb table keeps only in-frame clones and is missing some. The profile shows 150,000 to 200,000 clones, roughly 87% of them singletons. Material: PBMCs. Every receptor here comes from a girl under two years old in good health and CMV-seronegative.

The rearrangement uses TRBV5-6 and TRBJ2-3; 10 nucleotides line up with TRBD2. The J segment lost 4 bases and the V segment lost 0 bases, leaving 5 bases of the junction unmatched. CDR3 length: 16 amino acids. CDR1 SGHDT and CDR2 YYEEEE come from the germline V gene. The CDR3 DNA reads TGTGCCAGCAGCTTGGCGGGCAGCGGGGGGGCAGATACGCAGTATTTT. Amino acids: CASSLAGSGGADTQYF.

This clone came up once. The gene calls are TRBV29-1 and TRBJ2-7, with D maybe TRBD2 (5 bases). V was pared by 5 bases and J by 2 bases, with 19 bases between. CDR1 is SQVTM and CDR2 is ANQGSEA in the germline V gene. This CDR3 is 15 amino acids long. CDR3 sequence: CSVKSSPGGAYEQYF. The CDR3 bases are TGCAGCGTTAAATCAAGTCCAGGAGGAGCCTACGAGCAGTACTTC.

This clone was detected only once. The CDR3 here is CASSDCNRHSVDTEAFF. The CDR3, as DNA: TGTGCCAGCAGTGATTGCAATCGACACTCTGTCGACACTGAAGCTTTCTTT. The chain joins TRBV28 to TRBJ1-1; D unclear. CDR1 and CDR2 from the germline V gene are MDHEN and SYDVKM. This CDR3 is 17 amino acids long. Trimming cost V 5 bases and J 3 bases, with 22 bases left between them.

V usage is TRBV5-6 and J usage is TRBJ1-2, with D possibly being TRBD1 (5 bases). From germline, CDR1 is SGHDT and CDR2 YYEEEE. With 2 bases removed from V and 0 bases from J, the gap between germline ends came to 20 bases. The CDR3 totals 18 residues. CDR3 residues: CASSFMNRYRQPNYGYTF. As DNA, the CDR3 is TGTGCCAGCAGCTTCATGAACAGATACCGACAGCCTAACTATGGCTACACCTTC.

The chain has TRBV13 and TRBJ2-7; the D gene is possibly TRBD1 (5 bases). V lost 5 bases and J lost 1, with 9 bases in between. Germline V lookup: CDR1 PRHDT, CDR2 FYEKMQ (reference sequence). The CDR3 covers 13 residues. The CDR3 nucleotides read TGTGCCAGCAGCCGGACACCGTCCTACGAGCAGTACTTC. This codes for CASSRTPSYEQYF.

The rearrangement uses TRBV18 and TRBJ1-1; 7 nucleotides match TRBD1. This CDR3 region has 14 residues. V lost 6 bases, J lost 6 bases, and 10 bases stayed unmatched. Germline V CDR1 and CDR2: KGHSH, LQKENI. The CDR3 DNA reads as TGTGCCAGCTCGCAACGACAGGACAGGCCTGAAGCTTTCTTT. Amino acids: CASSQRQDRPEAFF.

The chain is built from TRBV9 and TRBJ1-6; TRBD1 aligns across 8 bases. Germline values: CDR1 SGDLS, CDR2 YYNGEE. The CDR3 consists of 14 residues. After removal of 3 bases from V and 11 bases from J, the junction contained 7 bases not matched to a gene. Here the CDR3 DNA reads TGTGCCAGCAGCGCGGACAGGGATGTAACACCCCTCCACTTT. Amino acid sequence: CASSADRDVTPLHF.

J is TRBJ2-1 and V is TRBV4-3; 8 bases match TRBD1. CDR3 size: 16 residues. Trimming at V came to 5 bases and at J to 4 bases, leaving 10 bases not matched to a gene. Germline V gives CDR1 LGHNA, CDR2 YSLEER. CDR3 region: CASSSYAGTGYNEQFF. CDR3 DNA: TGCGCCAGCAGCTCCTACGCCGGGACAGGTTACAATGAGCAGTTCTTC.

The chain's CDR3 is CASSRGGLKLFF. CDR3 nucleotide sequence: TGTGCCAGCAGTCGCGGCGGGCTGAAACTGTTTTTT. This chain joins TRBV6-5 and TRBJ1-4; D gene ambiguous. Germline assignment: CDR1 MNHEY and CDR2 SVGAGI. Trimming left V 5 bases short and J 11 bases short, with 12 bases between. The length of the CDR3 is 12 residues.

This clone turned up a few times. The chain recombines TRBV4-1 with TRBJ2-2, with 10 bases identical to TRBD2. This CDR3 has 16 amino acids. Trimming took 4 bases from V and 8 from J; bases not matched to a gene: 10. Germline assignment: CDR1 MGHRA and CDR2 YSYEKL. The CDR3 is CASSPGAGGPVGELFF. The CDR3 nucleotides read TGCGCCAGCAGCCCCGGAGCGGGGGGGCCTGTTGGGGAGCTGTTTTTT.

The chain joins TRBV2 to TRBJ1-2; TRBD1 is a possible D gene (6 bases). The CDR3 has 12 amino acids. Trimming stripped 9 bases from V and 8 bases from J, with 16 bases between. Germline assignment: CDR1 SNHLY and CDR2 FYNNEI. The CDR3 region is CARVTGSVGYTF. DNA for the CDR3: TGTGCCAGGGTAACAGGGAGCGTAGGCTACACCTTC.

The chain carries TRBV18 and TRBJ1-4, with 7 bases identical to TRBD1. J was trimmed by 8 bases and V by 3 bases; bases with no gene match: 6. The CDR3 sequence is 14 residues long. Germline V gene sequence: CDR1 KGHSH, CDR2 LQKENI. The CDR3 spells CASSPTGFGEKLFF. DNA for the CDR3: TGTGCCAGCTCACCGACAGGGTTCGGGGAAAAACTGTTTTTT.

The chain links TRBV6-5 to TRBJ2-3; 8 bases line up with TRBD2. The length of the CDR3 is 16 residues. The V segment lost 0 bases and the J segment 3 bases; nucleotides outside the gene matches: 5. Per germline, CDR1 MNHEY and CDR2 SVGAGI. In DNA form, the CDR3 reads TGTGCCAGCAGTTACTCCCCCGGGGGGGCGACAGATACGCAGTATTTT. Residues: CASSYSPGGATDTQYF.

The V call is TRBV6-1, the J call TRBJ1-1; D remains ambiguous. The CDR3 is made up of 14 amino acids. V gave up 4 bases and J gave up 3 bases, with 12 bases separating them. Per germline, CDR1 MNHNS and CDR2 SASEGT. Written as DNA, the CDR3 is TGTGCCAGCAGTGTTCGAGGGAGGGACACTGAAGCTTTCTTT. It yields the protein CASSVRGRDTEAFF.

This clone was picked up a small number of times. The rearrangement uses TRBV30 and TRBJ2-2; D possibly corresponds to TRBD2 (5 bases). The CDR3 runs to 12 residues. From germline, CDR1 is GTSNPN and CDR2 SVGIG (reference sequence). The V gene lost 3 bases and the J gene lost 13 bases, with 15 bases spanning the gap. Written as DNA, the CDR3 is TGTGCCTGGAGACACACCGGCGGGTTGCTGTTTTTT. Translated, it gives CAWRHTGGLLFF.

In regard to this clone: One end of the junction fails to match germline, which may point to a read error. The rearrangement links TRBV4-2 to TRBJ1-1; D gene unclear. This CDR3 contains 11 residues. Germline values: CDR1 LGHNA, CDR2 YNFKEQ. The CDR3 loop reads CASSQDPLTIF. CDR3 DNA: TGTGCCAGCAGCCAAGATCCCCTAACGATCTTT.

V gene TRBV27 combines with J gene TRBJ1-2; D remains ambiguous. Germline V gene sequence: CDR1 MNHEY, CDR2 SMNVEV (reference sequence). Trimming shortened V by 6 bases and J by 2 bases, and 10 bases separated the two germline ends. The CDR3 extends over 13 amino acids. This CDR3 reads CASSRTGNYGYTF. In DNA, the CDR3 is TGTGCCAGCAGCCGAACGGGAAACTATGGCTACACCTTC.

V is TRBV5-3 and J is TRBJ2-7, with 9 positions matching TRBD1. TRBV5-3 is treated as an ORF (open reading frame) with a function not yet certain. This CDR3 contains 14 residues. The junction had 4 bases not matched to a gene; V was cut back by 2 bases and J by 4 bases. The CDR3 sequence: CARSLSGQGYEQYF. The DNA for the CDR3 is TGTGCCAGAAGCTTATCGGGACAGGGATACGAGCAGTACTTC.

This clone was recorded once. V gene TRBV11-2 combines with J gene TRBJ2-7; 11 positions match TRBD2. V lost 8 bases to trimming and J lost 3 bases; unmatched junction nucleotides: 6. Germline V lookup: CDR1 SGHAT, CDR2 FQNNGV. The CDR3 runs 14 residues. CDR3 loop: CASASGGPIYEQYF. In DNA form, the CDR3 reads TGTGCCAGCGCTAGCGGGGGGCCTATCTACGAGCAGTACTTC.

J is TRBJ1-2 and V is TRBV4-2; no reliable D call. The CDR3 contains 16 residues. The V end lost 1 base, the J end lost 3 bases, and 15 bases lay between the germline ends. CDR1 is LGHNA, CDR2 YNFKEQ, per germline. The CDR3 DNA follows: TGTGCCAGCAGCCAAGGTCTGTGGAGCGTATACTATGGCTACACCTTC. Translation gives CASSQGLWSVYYGYTF.

This rearrangement joins TRBV19 to TRBJ1-1, with 9 positions matching TRBD1. With 5 bases clipped from V and 2 bases from J, the junction kept 12 bases outside the gene matches. The CDR3 is 17 residues long. Germline V CDR1 and CDR2: LNHDA, SQIVND (reference sequence). CDR3 sequence (DNA): TGTGCCAGTAGTCCTGGGACAGGGAGGGAGAAAAACACTGAAGCTTTCTTT. It encodes CASSPGTGREKNTEAFF.

In nucleotides, the CDR3 is TGTGCCACCAGGCCGGGAGGACTAGCCAAAAACATTCAGTACTTC. Protein sequence: CATRPGGLAKNIQYF. This chain connects TRBV15 to TRBJ2-4; 7 bases agree with TRBD2. Germline-derived CDR1 and CDR2 are LNHNV and YYDKDF (reference sequence). The length of the CDR3 is 15 residues. Trimming at V came to 6 bases and at J to 0 bases, leaving 5 bases not matched to a gene.

This chain connects TRBV18 to TRBJ1-1; TRBD1 might be the D (6 bases). V shed 5 bases and J shed 5 bases, with 12 bases lying between them. Germline values: CDR1 KGHSH, CDR2 LQKENI. The CDR3 loop spans 13 amino acids. The CDR3 nucleotides are TGTGCCAGCTCAACAGGGTCGGGGACTGAAGCTTTCTTT. As protein: CASSTGSGTEAFF.

A word on this clone: At the DNA level, this CDR3 is encoded by other sequences in the same sample as well. This rearrangement joins TRBV6-1 to TRBJ1-6; TRBD1 matches at 9 bases. Germline trimming cut 11 bases from V and 11 bases from J; bases unmatched to any gene: 10. The germline V gene has CDR1 MNHNS and CDR2 SASEGT. CDR3 size: 13 residues. The CDR3 spells CAGTQGAPAPLHF. The CDR3 bases are TGTGCCGGAACACAGGGGGCGCCGGCACCCCTCCACTTT.